The clone carrying this TCR beta chain was detected many times. Its target is unknown. The data belong to a study of T cell repertoires in cytomegalovirus infection. At the level of the study: A matching HLA type, together with CMV infection, was signaled by public TCR beta signatures.

TCRdb called the reads again in MiXCR, with one record for every CDR3 protein. Of 300,000 to 400,000 distinct CDR3 sequences detected, 20% to 30% appear once; the ten largest clones hold 13%. Germline trimming cut 4 bases from V and 6 bases from J; bases unmatched to any gene: 9. CDR1 is SGHVS, CDR2 FQNEAQ, per germline. The CDR3 has 15 residues. V and J are TRBV7-8 and TRBJ2-3; TRBD1 matches at 8 bases. Sample: cultured PBMCs, taken from culture after CMV antigen stimulation. The receptor was derived from a human donor in good health (CMV status not recorded). Some clones in this sample may be carry-over from other donors' samples. CDR3 nucleotide sequence: TGTGCCAGCAGCTCCGCTAGGACAGGGAGGGATACGCAGTATTTT. Amino acids: CASSSARTGRDTQYF.